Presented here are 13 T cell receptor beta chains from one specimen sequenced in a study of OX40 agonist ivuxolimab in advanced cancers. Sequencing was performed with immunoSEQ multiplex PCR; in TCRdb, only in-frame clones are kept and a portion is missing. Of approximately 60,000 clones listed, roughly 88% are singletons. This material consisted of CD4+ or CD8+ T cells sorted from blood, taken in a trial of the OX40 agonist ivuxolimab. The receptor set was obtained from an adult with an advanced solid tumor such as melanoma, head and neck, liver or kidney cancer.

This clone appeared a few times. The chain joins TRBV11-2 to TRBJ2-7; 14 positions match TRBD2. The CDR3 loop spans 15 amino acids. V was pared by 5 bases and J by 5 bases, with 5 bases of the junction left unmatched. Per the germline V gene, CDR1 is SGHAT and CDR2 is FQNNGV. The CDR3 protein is CASSPTSGGAHEQYV. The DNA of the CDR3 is TGTGCCAGCAGCCCGACTAGCGGGGGGGCTCACGAGCAGTACGTC.

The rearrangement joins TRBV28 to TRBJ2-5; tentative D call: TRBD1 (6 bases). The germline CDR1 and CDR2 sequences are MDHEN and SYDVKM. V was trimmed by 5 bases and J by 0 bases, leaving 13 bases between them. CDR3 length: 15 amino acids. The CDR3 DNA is TGTGCCAGCAGTCGTACTGGGACATACCAAGAGACCCAGTACTTC. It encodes CASSRTGTYQETQYF.

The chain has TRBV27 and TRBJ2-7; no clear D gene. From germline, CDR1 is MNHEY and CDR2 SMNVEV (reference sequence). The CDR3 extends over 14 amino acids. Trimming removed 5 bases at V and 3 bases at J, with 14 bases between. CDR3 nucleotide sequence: TGTGCCAGCAGTATTTTAGGACGGAACTACGAGCAGTACTTC. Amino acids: CASSILGRNYEQYF.

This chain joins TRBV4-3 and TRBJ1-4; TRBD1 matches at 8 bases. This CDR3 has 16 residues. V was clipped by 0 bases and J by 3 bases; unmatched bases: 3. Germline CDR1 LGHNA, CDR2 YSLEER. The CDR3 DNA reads TGCGCCAGCAGCCAAGATCAGGGGGCGGCTAATGAAAAACTGTTTTTT. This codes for CASSQDQGAANEKLFF.

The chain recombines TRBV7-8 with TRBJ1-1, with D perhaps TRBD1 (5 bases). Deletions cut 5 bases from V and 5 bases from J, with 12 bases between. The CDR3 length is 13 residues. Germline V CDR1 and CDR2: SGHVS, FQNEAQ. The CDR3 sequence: CASSELRGTEAFF. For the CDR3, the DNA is TGTGCCAGCAGCGAGCTGAGGGGAACTGAAGCTTTCTTT.

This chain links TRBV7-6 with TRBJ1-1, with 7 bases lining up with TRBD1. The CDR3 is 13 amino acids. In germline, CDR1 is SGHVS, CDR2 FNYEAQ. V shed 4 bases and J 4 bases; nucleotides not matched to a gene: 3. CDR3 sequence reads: CASSSSGGTEAFF. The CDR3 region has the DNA TGTGCCAGCAGCTCATCAGGGGGCACTGAAGCTTTCTTT.

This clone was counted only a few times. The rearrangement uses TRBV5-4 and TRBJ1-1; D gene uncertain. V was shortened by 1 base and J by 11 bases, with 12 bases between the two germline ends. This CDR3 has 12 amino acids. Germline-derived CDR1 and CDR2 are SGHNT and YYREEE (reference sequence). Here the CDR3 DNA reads TGTGCCAGCAGCTTGTCCCAGTCGCGGGCTTTCTTT. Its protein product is CASSLSQSRAFF. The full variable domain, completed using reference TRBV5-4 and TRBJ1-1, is ETGVTQSPTHLIKTRGQQVTLRCSSQSGHNTVSWYQQALGQGPQFIFQYYREEENGRGNFPPRFSGLQFPNYSSELNVNALELDDSALYLCASSLSQSRAFFGQGTRLTVV.

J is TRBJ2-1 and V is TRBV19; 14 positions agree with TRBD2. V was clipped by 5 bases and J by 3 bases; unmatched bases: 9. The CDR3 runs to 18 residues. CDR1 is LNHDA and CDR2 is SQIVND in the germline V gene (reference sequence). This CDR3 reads CASSPGTSGGLLYNEQFF. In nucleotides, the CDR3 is TGTGCCAGTAGTCCTGGGACTAGCGGGGGCCTGCTCTACAATGAGCAGTTCTTC.

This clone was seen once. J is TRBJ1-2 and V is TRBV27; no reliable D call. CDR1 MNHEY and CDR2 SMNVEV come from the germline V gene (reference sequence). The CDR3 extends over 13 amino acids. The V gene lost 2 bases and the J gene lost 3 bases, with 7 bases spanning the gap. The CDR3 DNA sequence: TGTGCCAGCAGTTTAGACGGCTACTATGGCTACACCTTC. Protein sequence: CASSLDGYYGYTF.

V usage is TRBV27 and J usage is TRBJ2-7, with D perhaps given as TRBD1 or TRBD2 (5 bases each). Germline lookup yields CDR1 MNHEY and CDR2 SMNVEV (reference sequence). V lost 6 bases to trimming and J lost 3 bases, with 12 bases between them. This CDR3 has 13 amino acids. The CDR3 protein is CASRPGPNYEQYF. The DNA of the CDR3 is TGTGCCAGCAGGCCGGGACCCAACTACGAGCAGTACTTC.

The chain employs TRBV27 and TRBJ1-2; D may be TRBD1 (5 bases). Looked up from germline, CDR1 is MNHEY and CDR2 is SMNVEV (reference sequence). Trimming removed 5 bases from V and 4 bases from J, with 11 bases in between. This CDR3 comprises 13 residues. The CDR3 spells CASSPGAAYGYTF. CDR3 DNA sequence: TGTGCCAGCAGTCCCGGGGCTGCCTATGGCTACACCTTC.

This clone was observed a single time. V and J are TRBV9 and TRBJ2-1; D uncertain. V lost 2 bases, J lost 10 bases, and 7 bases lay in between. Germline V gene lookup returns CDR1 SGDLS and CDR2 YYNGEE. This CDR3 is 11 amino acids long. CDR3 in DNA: TGTGCCAGCAGCGTTAGTGGAGAGCAGTTCTTC. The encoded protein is CASSVSGEQFF. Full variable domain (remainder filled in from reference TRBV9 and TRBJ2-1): DSGVTQTPKHLITATGQRVTLRCSPRSGDLSVYWYQQSLDQGLQFLIQYYNGEERAKGNILERFSAQQFPDLHSELNLSSLELGDSALYFCASSVSGEQFFGPGTRLTVL.

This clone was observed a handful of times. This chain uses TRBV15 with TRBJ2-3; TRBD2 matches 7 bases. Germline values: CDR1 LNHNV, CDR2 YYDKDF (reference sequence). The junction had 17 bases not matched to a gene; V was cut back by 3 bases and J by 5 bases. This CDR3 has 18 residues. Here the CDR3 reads CATSREYPSGTGGDTQYF. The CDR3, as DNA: TGTGCCACCAGCAGGGAATACCCTAGCGGAACCGGGGGAGATACGCAGTATTTT.